This TCR beta chain was recovered during a study of regulatory T cells in long-lasting Graves disease. Study as a whole: Graves' patients diagnosed newly had used antithyroid drugs under 3 months.

The V gene lost 2 bases and the J gene lost 3 bases, with 11 bases spanning the gap. CDR3 size: 15 residues. CDR1 is MNHEY and CDR2 is SVGEGT in the germline V gene. Concerning this clonotype itself: Its antigen is not identified.

Arm-PCR with iRepertoire HTBI primers amplified the CDR3 regions for these TCR beta libraries. TCRdb analysed the multiplex PCR reads with MiXCR anew, one entry per CDR3 protein. The table has 360,000 or so distinct CDR3 sequences, roughly 17% seen once; the top ten hold around 21%. The study, taken as a whole, reports: For persistent Graves' patients, TCR diversity was lower than for newly diagnosed ones. Researchers reported studying only peripheral blood, not thyroid tissue. Possibly, too few samples lowered accuracy.

The time point was: newly diagnosed GD, antithyroid drugs for less than 3 months. From PBMCs, RNA was extracted and then used to make the TCR library. These data also featured in a second study, about T cells in Graves' hyperthyroidism and ophthalmopathy.

This sequence was found in a woman under 30 with Graves disease. The gene calls are TRBV6-2 or TRBV6-3 and TRBJ1-5; the D is unclear. The input for sequencing was peripheral blood mononuclear cells (PBMCs), taken at new diagnosis, from a patient treated with antithyroid drugs. CDR3 DNA: TGTGCCAGCAGTTACACATTCAGCTCCAATCAGCCCCAGCATTTT. This sequence encodes CASSYTFSSNQPQHF.